This T cell receptor beta chain was identified during a study of blood T cell repertoires in COVID-19. On the study more broadly: PBMCs, B-cell-depleted T cells, or T cells were the source of the cDNA or gDNA that made up the material.

Original handling: Amplification from reference gene primers served as the basis for estimated nucleated cell counts. Generated by immunoSEQ multiplex PCR, the TCRdb table keeps only in-frame clones and is missing some. V and J calls and clone size are as listed in that table; D and trimming were resolved from the DNA. The sample has a few hundred thousand clones, approximately 86% seen once. The germline gives CDR1 MRHNA, CDR2 SNTAGT. V dropped 4 bases and J dropped 6; count of bases not matched to a gene: 7. The CDR3 totals 16 residues. The source of this sequence is a woman in her 70s with COVID-19, enrolled during active disease. This chain links TRBV6-4 with TRBJ2-3; 13 nucleotides align to TRBD2. Sequenced: peripheral blood. This CDR3 reads CASSVSTSGGADTQYF. For the CDR3, the DNA is TGTGCCAGCAGTGTCTCAACTAGCGGGGGGGCGGATACGCAGTATTTT.